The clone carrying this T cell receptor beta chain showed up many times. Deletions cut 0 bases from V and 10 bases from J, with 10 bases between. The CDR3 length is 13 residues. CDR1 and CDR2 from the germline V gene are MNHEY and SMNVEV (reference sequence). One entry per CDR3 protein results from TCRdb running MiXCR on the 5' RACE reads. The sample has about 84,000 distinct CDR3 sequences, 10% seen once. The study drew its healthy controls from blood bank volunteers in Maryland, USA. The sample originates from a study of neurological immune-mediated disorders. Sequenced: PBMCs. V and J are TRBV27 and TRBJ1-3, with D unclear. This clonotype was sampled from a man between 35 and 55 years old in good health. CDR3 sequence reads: CASSLSPIGTIYF. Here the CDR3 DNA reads TGTGCCAGCAGTTTATCCCCAATTGGGACCATATATTTT.